This is a list of T cell receptor beta chains from one sample in a study of blood T cell repertoires in COVID-19. Profiled with immunoSEQ multiplex PCR; TCRdb holds only in-frame clones, not every one. The table shows 130,000 to 150,000 clones, with approximately 80% occurring only once. The specimen was peripheral blood. These receptors were collected from a woman older than 75 in a cohort sampled during active or convalescent COVID-19. The CDR3 runs from the conserved cysteine through the conserved F or W. Some rows have no size entry. The others give once, few or many, or a class for an expanded clone.

- | TRBV5-5 | CASSVLLAGRNTGELFF
once | TRBV6-2/TRBV6-3 | CASSTSWSYGYTF
- | TRBV7-9 | CASSLESVSEAFF
- | TRBV29-1 | CSVEGTGGDEQYF
- | TRBV19 | CASSRLDETQYF
- | TRBV7-6 | CASSLSFSVDEQYF
few | TRBV29-1 | CSVGEWGVEVTQYF
- | TRBV29-1 | CSVPGTSGAYFRETQYF
- | TRBV28 | CASSLMENSNQPQHF
- | TRBV7-2 | CASSSTSTSTDTQYF
- | TRBV7-9 | CASSPGQNTEAFF
- | TRBV5-1 | CASSFGDREAGELFF
- | TRBV24-1 | CATSDTRGLGGYTF
- | TRBV7-3 | CASSLNGASGGTDTQYF
- | TRBV19 | CASTYSSYSGRASDEQFF
- | TRBV4-2 | CASSQSLAGGAGREQFF
- | TRBV7-2 | CASSLQGPANYGYTF
few | TRBV3-1/TRBV3-2 | CASSHSQETQYF
- | TRBV5-1 | CASSFLTGTNTGELFF
- | TRBV5-5 | CASSLGTGGLTGELFF
- | TRBV5-1 | CASSLGTGAGTQYF
- | TRBV4-1 | CASSQDATGATTQYF
- | TRBV29-1 | CSVDGVRSGLTNYGYTF
- | TRBV6-5 | CASSRNRVEDTIYF
- | TRBV7-2 | CASSSQPRGGGNEQFF
- | TRBV24-1 | CATWDRGYGYTF
few | TRBV11-2 | CASSLDRASYNEQFF
- | TRBV7-9 | CASSFGTGPNYGYTF
- | TRBV7-9 | CASSPGNPRDSPLHF